This TCR beta chain came from a study of Tregs in tolerant kidney transplant recipients. Unstimulated regulatory T cells (CD4+CD25+CD127-), CD4+CD25- non-regulatory cells, CD4 and CD8 cells were FACS-sorted from thawed PBMCs. J was trimmed by 6 bases and V by 5 bases; bases with no gene match: 12. The CDR3 is 15 amino acids. CDR1 and CDR2 (germline): SEHNR, FQNEAQ (reference sequence). Profiled with immunoSEQ multiplex PCR; TCRdb holds only in-frame clones, not every one. The profile shows tens of thousands of clones, less than 90% of them singletons. The source of this sequence is a human donor in good health. The sequenced sample consisted of CD4+ T cells from blood. The chain recombines TRBV7-9 with TRBJ2-7, with 8 nucleotides matching TRBD2. The CDR3 region is CASSTSGTRGGEQYF. DNA for the CDR3: TGTGCCAGCAGCACCTCCGGGACTCGGGGGGGCGAGCAGTACTTC.